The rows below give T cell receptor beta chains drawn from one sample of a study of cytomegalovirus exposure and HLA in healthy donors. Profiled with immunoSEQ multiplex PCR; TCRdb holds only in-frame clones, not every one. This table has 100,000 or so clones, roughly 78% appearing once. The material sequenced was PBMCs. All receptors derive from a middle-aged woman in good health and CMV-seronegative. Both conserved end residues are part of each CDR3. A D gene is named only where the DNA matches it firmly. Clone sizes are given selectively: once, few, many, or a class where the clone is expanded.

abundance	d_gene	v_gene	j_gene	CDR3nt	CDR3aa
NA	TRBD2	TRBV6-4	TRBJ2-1	TGTGCCAGCAGCACCGCCGGGACTAGCGGTTACAATGAGCAGTTCTTC	CASSTAGTSGYNEQFF
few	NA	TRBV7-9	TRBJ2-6	TGTGCCAGCAGCTTAGCCAAGGCGGGCTCTGGGGCCAACGTCCTGACTTTC	CASSLAKAGSGANVLTF
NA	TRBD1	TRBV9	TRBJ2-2	TGTGCCAGCGGTCTGACAGGGCTCGGCACCGGGGAGCTGTTTTTT	CASGLTGLGTGELFF
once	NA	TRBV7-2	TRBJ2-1	TGTGCCAGCAGCTTAGACGACGGGGAGCAGTTCTTC	CASSLDDGEQFF
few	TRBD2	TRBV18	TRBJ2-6	TGTGCCAGCTCACCCAGGGTCACGGGAGGTGGGGCCAACGTCCTGACTTTC	CASSPRVTGGGANVLTF
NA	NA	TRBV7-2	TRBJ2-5	TGTGCCAGCAGCTCGTACCAAGAGACCCAGTACTTC	CASSSYQETQYF
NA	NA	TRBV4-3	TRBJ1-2	TGCGCCAGCAGCCAAGCGGCAGGATTTTCCTATGGCTACACCTTC	CASSQAAGFSYGYTF
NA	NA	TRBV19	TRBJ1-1	TGTGCCAGTAGTCCCGAACTTGGCGCGGCTGGCACTGAAGCTTTCTTT	CASSPELGAAGTEAFF
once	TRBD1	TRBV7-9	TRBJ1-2	TGTGCCAGCAGCTTAGCGTCGGGGACAGTTTCTTATGGCTACACCTTC	CASSLASGTVSYGYTF
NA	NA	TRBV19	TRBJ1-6	TGTGCCAGTAGTATCGCGGCCAGCATAACCTATAATTCACCCCTCCACTTT	CASSIAASITYNSPLHF
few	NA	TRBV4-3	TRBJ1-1	TGCGCCAGCAGCCAAGATACGGGGAACACTGAAGCTTTCTTT	CASSQDTGNTEAFF
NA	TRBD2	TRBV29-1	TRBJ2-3	TGCAGCGTTGTGGGGGGGGCTAGCGGGAGCAACACAGATACGCAGTATTTT	CSVVGGASGSNTDTQYF
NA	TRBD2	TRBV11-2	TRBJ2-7	TGTGCCAGCAGCCTTCTAGCGGGAGGACTCTACGAGCAGTACTTC	CASSLLAGGLYEQYF
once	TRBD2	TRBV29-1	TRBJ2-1	TGCAGCGTTGATTCGCTAGCGGGAGGTCTGAACAATGAGCAGTTCTTC	CSVDSLAGGLNNEQFF